This T cell receptor (beta chain) was identified during a study of T cell responses to AZD1222 COVID-19 vaccine. Overall study results and limits: White British ancestry dominated among donors, who included more females, and clonal diversity was possibly underestimated. It was only after the peak T cell response that any repertoires were sampled.

Notes on this clone: The antigen remains undetermined.

The V end was cut by 5 bases, the J end by 0 bases, with 14 bases between. The CDR3 runs to 16 residues. In germline, CDR1 is LNHDA, CDR2 SQIVND (reference sequence). Sequencing used immunoSEQ multiplex PCR; TCRdb keeps in-frame clones, though not all of them. Of about 69,000 clones in the sample, 83% were seen once. The chain carries TRBV19 and TRBJ1-3, with D possibly TRBD1 on 6 matching bases. This receptor was identified in an adult who received the AZD1222 COVID-19 vaccine. The sequences come from peripheral blood, collected 28 days after the second AZD1222 dose. CDR3 amino acids: CASSPLGHFSGNTIYF. DNA of the CDR3: TGTGCCAGTAGTCCTTTGGGACACTTCTCTGGAAACACCATATATTTT.